The clone carrying this T cell receptor (beta chain) was seen a few times. One entry per CDR3 protein, called by TCRdb with MiXCR from the PCR reads. The sample shows approximately 20,000 distinct CDR3 sequences, 35% to 50% of them seen only once. This CDR3 has 17 amino acids. Trimming cost V 4 bases and J 0 bases, with 18 bases left between them. Looked up from germline, CDR1 is MGHRA and CDR2 is YSYEKL. The record originates from a study of tumor-infiltrating lymphocytes in oesophageal squamous cell carcinoma. The TCR was taken from a male donor with esophageal squamous cell carcinoma. V and J are TRBV4-1 and TRBJ2-5; TRBD2 might be the D (5 bases). Sequencing was performed on esophageal tumor tissue. The CDR3, as DNA: TGCGCCAGCAGCCGCACCGGGAAGCGGACTCACCAAGAGACCCAGTACTTC. Residues: CASSRTGKRTHQETQYF.